This entry is about one T cell receptor beta chain. As processed by the authors: Amplification from reference gene primers served as the basis for estimated nucleated cell counts. This table comes from immunoSEQ multiplex PCR, and its TCRdb copy is limited to in-frame clones, with some not included. V, J and clone size are taken as reported in that table, and D and trimming were inferred from the DNA itself. The profile shows 120,000 to 150,000 clones, about 85% of them singletons. Germline-derived CDR1 and CDR2 are SQVTM and ANQGSEA. The CDR3 is 13 residues long. V shed 7 bases and J 4 bases; nucleotides not matched to a gene: 7. The data stem from a study of blood T cell repertoires in COVID-19. Cohorts were determined from participant-reported clinical history.

This TCR derives from a woman between 40 and 50 years old who had been exposed to COVID-19. The sample consisted of PBMCs or T cells enriched from blood (not recorded which). The chain is built from TRBV29-1 and TRBJ1-1; 9 nucleotides align to TRBD1. In nucleotides, the CDR3 is TGCAGCGGGAAACAGGGGGCCGTCACTGAAGCTTTCTTT. Translation: CSGKQGAVTEAFF. The whole variable domain, remainder taken from reference TRBV29-1 and TRBJ1-1, is SAVISQKPSRDICQRGTSLTIQCQVDSQVTMMFWYRQQPGQSLTLIATANQGSEATYESGFVIDKFPISRPNLTFSTLTVSNMSPEDSSIYLCSGKQGAVTEAFFGQGTRLTVV.